A selection of T cell receptor beta chains follows, all from one sample in a study of control samples from healthy donors and cancer patients. Measured with immunoSEQ multiplex PCR; TCRdb has only the in-frame clones, and not every one. The top ten clones hold around 1.4% of a sample with 170,000 or so clones, over 85% of them seen once. The specimen was blood. The receptors here all came from a man in his thirties or forties in good health. Each CDR3 is given with its conserved first and last residue. The D gene is left open where the match is weak. Not all rows give a size; the values are once, few, many and, for expanded clones, a class.

v_gene	abundance	d_gene	j_gene	CDR3nt	CDR3aa
TRBV28	-	-	TRBJ1-6	TGTGCCAGCAGTTTCCCCCTCCATAATTCACCCCTCCACTTT	CASSFPLHNSPLHF
TRBV2	-	-	TRBJ1-2	TGTGCCAGCAGTTTACAGGGAGCTAACTATGGCTACACCTTC	CASSLQGANYGYTF
TRBV14	-	TRBD1	TRBJ2-3	TGTGCCAGCAGCCCCGAGGGAGGACAGGGACTTTATGGCACAGATACGCAGTATTTT	CASSPEGGQGLYGTDTQYF
TRBV28	-	TRBD2	TRBJ2-7	TGTGCCAGCAGTTTGCTAGCGGGACCTTACGAGCAGTACTTC	CASSLLAGPYEQYF
TRBV19	few	TRBD1	TRBJ1-6	TGTGCCAGTAGCCCTTTTCCAGGGGGAGGCAATTCACCCCTCCACTTT	CASSPFPGGGNSPLHF
TRBV6-2/TRBV6-3	-	TRBD2	TRBJ2-3	TGTGCCAGCAGTGCTCAGCGGGGGAGCACAGATACGCAGTATTTT	CASSAQRGSTDTQYF
TRBV7-8	-	-	TRBJ1-1	TGTGCCAGCAGCTTACGGGGGTTAGGCACTGAAGCTTTCTTT	CASSLRGLGTEAFF
TRBV5-5	-	-	TRBJ1-4	TGTGCCAGCAGCTTGCGGCGCCTAGGCGAAAAACTGTTTTTT	CASSLRRLGEKLFF
TRBV6-5	-	-	TRBJ2-3	TGTGCCAGCAGTTACAGTCTTTTAGAAGATACGCAGTATTTT	CASSYSLLEDTQYF
TRBV19	few	TRBD1	TRBJ2-5	TGTGCCAGTGCAGACAGGGTCAGCGAAGAGACCCAGTACTTC	CASADRVSEETQYF
TRBV7-8	-	-	TRBJ2-7	TGTGCCAGCAGCTTAGACTGGCAGGTTGGCGAGCAGTACTTC	CASSLDWQVGEQYF
TRBV25-1	-	-	TRBJ2-4	TGTGCCAGCAGCCGCCGGGGGATGGGGAACATTCAGTACTTC	CASSRRGMGNIQYF
TRBV6-5	-	TRBD1	TRBJ1-2	TGTGCCAGCAGTACCCAGACAGGGGGTAAAGATGGCTACACCTTC	CASSTQTGGKDGYTF
TRBV30	-	-	TRBJ1-3	TGTGCCTGGGGGACTTCTGGAAACACCATATATTTT	CAWGTSGNTIYF